Here is one T cell receptor beta chain with its context. What it binds is not known. Germline CDR1 and CDR2: SGHTA and FQGNSA. The V and J ends lost 4 bases and 4 bases respectively, with 11 bases between them. The CDR3 length is 13 residues. The entry originates in a study of cytomegalovirus exposure and HLA in healthy donors. The PCR was carried out with 60 Vbeta primers and 13 Jbeta primers. Using immunoSEQ multiplex PCR, the repertoire was profiled, and TCRdb retains in-frame clones only, with some absent. The table records about 84,000 clones, around three fifths of them present only once. General study findings and limits: A reported reduction in N-insertions relative to the roughly 710-donor mean was seen in an Asian-associated ancestry cluster in a later analysis.

V and J are TRBV7-2 and TRBJ2-7; no firm D call. This receptor was identified in a woman in her 40s in good health and CMV-seropositive. Sequencing was performed on PBMCs. The chain's CDR3 is CASSSPNLYEQYF. The CDR3 bases are TGTGCCAGCAGCTCCCCGAACCTATACGAGCAGTACTTC.